The rows below give T cell receptor beta chains drawn from one sample of a study of identical twins. MiXCR, run by TCRdb on the 5' RACE reads, gives a single entry per CDR3 protein. Of a few hundred thousand distinct CDR3 sequences listed, around 15% are singletons. This sample was also put to use in a study of yellow fever vaccine responses in identical twins.

The sample consisted of CD4+ T cells sorted from blood. All receptors derive from a woman younger than 35 in good health. CDR3s include the opening cysteine and the closing phenylalanine or tryptophan. The order of the fields is V gene, clone size, J gene, D gene, CDR3 protein, CDR3 DNA. A D gene is named only where the DNA matches it firmly. A clone size is listed for some rows: how often the clone was seen (once, few, many), or a class if it is expanded.

>TRBV4-1|many|TRBJ2-3|TRBD2
CASSPGGGTDTQYF
TGCGCCAGCAGCCCGGGGGGGGGCACAGATACGCAGTATTTT
>TRBV14|NA|TRBJ2-5|NA
CASNFGQAPQETQYF
TGTGCCAGCAATTTCGGGCAAGCGCCGCAAGAGACCCAGTACTTC
>TRBV13|few|TRBJ2-5|NA
CASSPAGLTTRRVETQYF
TGTGCCAGCAGCCCTGCGGGGCTAACGACCAGGAGGGTGGAGACCCAGTACTTC
>TRBV24-1|few|TRBJ2-1|TRBD1
CATSDPGQANEQFF
TGTGCCACCAGTGACCCGGGACAGGCGAATGAGCAGTTCTTC
>TRBV12-3/TRBV12-4|NA|TRBJ2-3|TRBD1
CASSSGTGTSTDTQYF
TGTGCCAGCAGTTCCGGGACAGGTACTAGCACAGATACGCAGTATTTT
>TRBV5-6|NA|TRBJ2-3|NA
CASSLDRRTAYKDTQYF
TGTGCCAGCAGCTTGGACCGACGTACCGCCTATAAGGATACGCAGTATTTT
>TRBV29-1|many|TRBJ2-1|NA
CSADSSRNEQFF
TGCAGCGCGGACAGCTCTAGAAATGAGCAGTTCTTC
>TRBV20-1|few|TRBJ2-1|NA
CSAGTDGGNEQFF
TGCAGTGCTGGGACCGACGGAGGAAATGAGCAGTTCTTC
>TRBV28|NA|TRBJ1-5|NA
CASSLSSGWNQPQHF
TGTGCCAGCAGTTTATCATCAGGGTGGAATCAGCCCCAGCATTTT
>TRBV6-5|few|TRBJ1-6|NA
CASSYSAARSYNSPLHF
TGTGCCAGCAGTTACTCCGCCGCGAGGTCCTATAATTCACCCCTCCACTTT
>TRBV4-1|NA|TRBJ2-3|NA
CASSQAEGGGPTDTQYF
TGCGCCAGCAGCCAAGCCGAGGGCGGGGGCCCGACAGATACGCAGTATTTT
>TRBV6-1|few|TRBJ1-5|TRBD1
CASSERGTGVNNQPQHF
TGTGCCAGCAGTGAGAGGGGGACAGGGGTTAACAATCAGCCCCAGCATTTT
>TRBV6-1|few|TRBJ2-1|NA
CASASTAGPSYNEQFF
TGTGCCAGCGCTTCCACGGCGGGGCCTTCCTACAATGAGCAGTTCTTC
>TRBV29-1|NA|TRBJ2-6|TRBD1
CSVPRTGAISGANVLTF
TGCAGCGTTCCGAGGACAGGGGCGATCTCTGGGGCCAACGTCCTGACTTTC
>TRBV11-2|few|TRBJ1-5|NA
CASSFSGHQPQHF
TGTGCCAGCAGCTTCAGCGGCCATCAGCCCCAGCATTTT
>TRBV4-1|many|TRBJ2-1|NA
CASSQDQLATSSYNEQFF
TGCGCCAGCAGCCAAGATCAATTGGCTACTTCCTCCTACAATGAGCAGTTCTTC
>TRBV5-5|NA|TRBJ2-1|NA
CASSLGGASSYNEQFF
TGTGCCAGCAGCTTAGGGGGGGCAAGCTCCTACAATGAGCAGTTCTTC
>TRBV4-1|few|TRBJ2-2|TRBD2
CASSQGTSGVNTGELFF
TGCGCCAGCAGCCAAGGAACTAGCGGGGTAAACACCGGGGAGCTGTTTTTT
>TRBV20-1|few|TRBJ2-3|NA
CSARERGRDTQYF
TGCAGTGCTAGAGAGCGGGGCAGAGATACGCAGTATTTT
>TRBV12-3/TRBV12-4|few|TRBJ2-2|TRBD2
CASRRAGGSTGELFF
TGTGCCTCAAGGAGGGCGGGGGGCAGCACCGGGGAGCTGTTTTTT
>TRBV11-3|many|TRBJ2-1|NA
CASSLGLSSYNEQFF
TGTGCCAGCAGTTTGGGTCTGTCCTCCTACAATGAGCAGTTCTTC
>TRBV12-3/TRBV12-4|many|TRBJ1-1|NA
CASSEGINTEAFF
TGTGCCAGCAGTGAAGGGATCAACACTGAAGCTTTCTTT
>TRBV6-6|NA|TRBJ2-5|TRBD2
CASRTSQETQYF
TGTGCCAGCCGGACTAGCCAAGAGACCCAGTACTTC
>TRBV12-3/TRBV12-4|few|TRBJ1-3|NA
CASSTAGKSSGNTIYF
TGTGCCAGCAGTACGGCGGGGAAAAGCTCTGGAAACACCATATATTTT
>TRBV5-1|few|TRBJ2-5|NA
CASSLLGAGETQYF
TGCGCCAGCAGCTTGTTGGGGGCGGGGGAGACCCAGTACTTC
>TRBV20-1|few|TRBJ2-3|NA
CSARAWADVTQYF
TGCAGTGCTAGAGCTTGGGCCGACGTTACGCAGTATTTT
>TRBV5-1|NA|TRBJ1-6|NA
CASSLQGSGNSPLHF
TGCGCCAGCAGCTTACAGGGTTCTGGTAATTCACCCCTCCACTTT
>TRBV29-1|many|TRBJ2-7|NA
CSVSQGIYEQYF
TGCAGCGTCTCCCAGGGTATCTACGAGCAGTACTTC
>TRBV5-1|few|TRBJ2-5|NA
CASSLIPGETQYF
TGCGCCAGCAGCTTGATTCCGGGGGAGACCCAGTACTTC
>TRBV4-1|many|TRBJ1-3|TRBD1
CASSHPGTDQGNTIYF
TGCGCCAGCAGTCACCCAGGGACAGATCAAGGAAACACCATATATTTT
>TRBV12-3/TRBV12-4|few|TRBJ2-1|NA
CASSSPTSYNEQFF
TGTGCCAGCAGCTCCCCGACATCCTACAATGAGCAGTTCTTC
>TRBV9|NA|TRBJ1-5|NA
CASSQTYSNQPQHF
TGTGCCAGCAGCCAGACCTATAGCAATCAGCCCCAGCATTTT
>TRBV11-3|NA|TRBJ2-2|TRBD2
CASSRSAGDTGELFF
TGTGCCAGCAGCCGCTCGGCGGGAGACACCGGGGAGCTGTTTTTT
>TRBV18|few|TRBJ2-1|TRBD2
CASSPGLAGDNEQFF
TGTGCCAGCTCACCGGGACTAGCGGGAGACAATGAGCAGTTCTTC
>TRBV4-1|few|TRBJ2-1|NA
CASSQELGEQFF
TGCGCCAGCAGCCAAGAGTTAGGCGAGCAGTTCTTC
>TRBV12-3/TRBV12-4|few|TRBJ2-6|TRBD1
CASRQTGTVTSGANVLTF
TGTGCCAGCAGACAAACCGGGACAGTCACATCTGGGGCCAACGTCCTGACTTTC
>TRBV28|few|TRBJ2-7|TRBD1
CASSTYGRGQTYYEQYF
TGTGCCAGCAGTACTTACGGTAGGGGACAGACTTACTACGAGCAGTACTTC
>TRBV2|few|TRBJ2-2|TRBD2
CASSSSGGPITGELFF
TGTGCCAGCAGTTCCAGCGGGGGCCCGATTACCGGGGAGCTGTTTTTT
>TRBV3-1|few|TRBJ2-3|TRBD1
CASSAQPGQSTDTQYF
TGTGCCAGCAGCGCGCAACCGGGACAGAGCACAGATACGCAGTATTTT
>TRBV27|NA|TRBJ1-1|NA
CASSLKGQWNTEAFF
TGTGCCAGCAGTTTAAAAGGACAATGGAACACTGAAGCTTTCTTT
>TRBV5-1|NA|TRBJ2-1|TRBD1
CASSSTGDSFFFTYNEQFF
TGCGCCAGCAGCTCGACAGGGGACTCTTTCTTCTTTACCTACAATGAGCAGTTCTTC
>TRBV6-1|NA|TRBJ1-1|NA
CASSDMTRLNTEAFF
TGTGCCAGCAGTGATATGACCCGTTTGAACACTGAAGCTTTCTTT
>TRBV12-3/TRBV12-4|many|TRBJ1-1|TRBD1
CASSYRTGNVNTEAFF
TGTGCCAGCAGTTACCGGACAGGGAATGTGAACACTGAAGCTTTCTTT
>TRBV14|NA|TRBJ1-6|NA
CASSPARETPLHF
TGTGCCAGCAGCCCAGCGAGGGAGACACCCCTCCACTTT
>TRBV24-1|NA|TRBJ2-1|NA
CATSPPGPDTNEQFF
TGTGCCACCAGTCCCCCGGGACCGGATACGAATGAGCAGTTCTTC
>TRBV2|once|TRBJ2-3|TRBD1
CASGQGTDTQYF
TGTGCCAGCGGACAGGGCACAGATACGCAGTATTTT
>TRBV5-1|NA|TRBJ2-7|NA
CASSLAKSKLGTMYEQYF
TGCGCCAGCAGCTTGGCCAAATCCAAACTCGGGACCATGTACGAGCAGTACTTC
>TRBV10-3|once|TRBJ2-3|NA
CAISKVDTQYF
TGTGCCATCAGTAAAGTAGATACGCAGTATTTT
>TRBV5-1|few|TRBJ2-3|NA
CASSLGRPPDTQYF
TGCGCCAGCAGCTTGGGTCGTCCCCCAGATACGCAGTATTTT
>TRBV5-1|NA|TRBJ2-5|NA
CASSGTLVGGSIGETQYF
TGCGCCAGCAGCGGGACTTTAGTAGGAGGTTCAATTGGGGAGACCCAGTACTTC
>TRBV27|NA|TRBJ2-1|TRBD2
CASSLSSGLAGGHNEQFF
TGTGCCAGCAGTTTATCGAGTGGACTAGCGGGAGGGCATAATGAGCAGTTCTTC
>TRBV5-1|NA|TRBJ2-5|NA
CASSLDEGSQYF
TGCGCCAGCAGCTTGGATGAGGGAAGCCAGTACTTC
>TRBV12-3/TRBV12-4|NA|TRBJ1-4|NA
CASNAGGGEKLFF
TGTGCCAGCAATGCGGGGGGGGGTGAAAAACTGTTTTTT
>TRBV7-9|NA|TRBJ2-7|TRBD1
CASSLRDSLISYEQYF
TGTGCCAGCAGCTTACGGGACAGCCTGATCTCCTACGAGCAGTACTTC
>TRBV6-2/TRBV6-3|NA|TRBJ2-3|TRBD2
CASSSGTSGSDTQYF
TGTGCCAGCAGCTCCGGGACTAGCGGGTCGGATACGCAGTATTTT